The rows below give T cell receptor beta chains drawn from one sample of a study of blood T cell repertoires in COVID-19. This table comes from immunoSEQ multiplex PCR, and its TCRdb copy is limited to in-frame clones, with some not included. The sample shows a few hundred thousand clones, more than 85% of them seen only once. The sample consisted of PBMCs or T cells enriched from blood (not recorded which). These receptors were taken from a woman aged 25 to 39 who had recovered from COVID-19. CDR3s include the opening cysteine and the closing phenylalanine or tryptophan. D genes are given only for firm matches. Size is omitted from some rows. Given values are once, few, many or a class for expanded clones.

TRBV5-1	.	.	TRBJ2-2	CASSFGNSKHTGELFF	TGCGCCAGCAGCTTTGGTAACAGCAAACACACCGGGGAGCTGTTTTTT
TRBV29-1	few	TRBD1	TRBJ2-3	CSVRGPTSSTDTQYF	TGCAGCGTTAGGGGGCCTACTTCTAGCACAGATACGCAGTATTTT
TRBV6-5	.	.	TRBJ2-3	CASTVTGSSTDTQYF	TGTGCCAGCACCGTAACAGGGTCCAGCACAGATACGCAGTATTTT
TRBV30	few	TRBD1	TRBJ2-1	CAWRSPPGQGPNEQFF	TGTGCCTGGAGGAGCCCTCCGGGACAGGGGCCTAATGAGCAGTTCTTC
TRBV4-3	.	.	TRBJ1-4	CASSQDIGEDEKLFF	TGCGCCAGCAGCCAAGATATCGGGGAGGATGAAAAACTGTTTTTT
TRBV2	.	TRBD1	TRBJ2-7	CASSESWGQGAYEQYF	TGTGCCAGCAGTGAAAGTTGGGGACAGGGGGCTTACGAGCAGTACTTC
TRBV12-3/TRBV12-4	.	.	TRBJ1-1	CASSLGAREAFF	TGTGCCAGCAGTTTAGGGGCACGTGAAGCTTTCTTT
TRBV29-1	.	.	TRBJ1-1	CSVEPRAGLMTEAFF	TGCAGCGTTGAACCAAGGGCAGGGCTGATGACTGAAGCTTTCTTT
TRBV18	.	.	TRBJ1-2	CASSPASGLGGYTF	TGTGCCAGCTCACCTGCTTCAGGGTTGGGAGGCTACACCTTC
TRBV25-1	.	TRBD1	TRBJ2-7	CASRETGVAYEQYF	TGTGCCAGCAGGGAGACAGGGGTAGCCTACGAGCAGTACTTC
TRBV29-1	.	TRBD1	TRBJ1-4	CSAGVGTGAEKLFF	TGCAGCGCTGGGGTGGGGACAGGAGCTGAAAAACTGTTTTTT
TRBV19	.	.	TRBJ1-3	CASSISGGSGNTIYF	TGTGCCAGTAGTATCTCGGGAGGCTCTGGAAACACCATATATTTT
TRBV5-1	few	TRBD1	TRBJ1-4	CASSSGQGPGATNEKLFF	TGCGCCAGCAGCTCCGGACAGGGCCCGGGGGCAACTAATGAAAAACTGTTTTTT
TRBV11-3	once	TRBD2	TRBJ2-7	CASSPGGSTHEQYF	TGTGCCAGCAGCCCGGGGGGGAGCACCCACGAGCAGTACTTC
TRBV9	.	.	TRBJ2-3	CASSVGRDFPPTDTQYF	TGTGCCAGCAGCGTAGGCCGGGACTTCCCGCCCACAGATACGCAGTATTTT
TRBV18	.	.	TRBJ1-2	CASSPRGLGYGYTF	TGTGCCAGCTCACCTCGAGGGCTAGGATATGGCTACACCTTC
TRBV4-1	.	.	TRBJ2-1	CASSQAIQLTYNEQFF	TGCGCCAGCAGCCAAGCGATACAGTTAACCTACAATGAGCAGTTCTTC
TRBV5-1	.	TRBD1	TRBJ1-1	CASSDPGQIMNTEAFF	TGCGCCAGCAGCGATCCGGGACAGATAATGAACACTGAAGCTTTCTTT
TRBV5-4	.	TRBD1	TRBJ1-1	CASSRQGGVNTEAFF	TGTGCCAGCAGCCGACAGGGCGGGGTGAACACTGAAGCTTTCTTT
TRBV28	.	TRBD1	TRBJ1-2	CASSLPGQGDGYTF	TGTGCCAGCAGTCTTCCGGGACAGGGGGATGGCTACACCTTC
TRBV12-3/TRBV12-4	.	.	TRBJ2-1	CASSFGKAEQFF	TGTGCCAGCAGTTTCGGGAAGGCCGAGCAGTTCTTC
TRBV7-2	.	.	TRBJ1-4	CASSLVDSLMKKLFF	TGTGCCAGCAGCTTAGTCGACAGTCTAATGAAGAAACTGTTTTTT
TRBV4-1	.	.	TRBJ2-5	CASSQVLGGPGQETQYF	TGCGCCAGCAGCCAAGTTTTGGGGGGTCCTGGCCAAGAGACCCAGTACTTC
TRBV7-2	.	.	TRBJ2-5	CASSLVVSLQETQYF	TGTGCCAGCAGCTTAGTTGTTAGTCTCCAAGAGACCCAGTACTTC
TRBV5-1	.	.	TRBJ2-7	CASSFQGGSGYEQYF	TGCGCCAGCAGCTTCCAGGGGGGATCGGGCTACGAGCAGTACTTC
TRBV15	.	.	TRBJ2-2	CAIERRAGWTGELFF	TGTGCCATTGAGAGAAGGGCAGGGTGGACCGGGGAGCTGTTTTTT
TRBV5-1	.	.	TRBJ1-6	CASSLAAGENSPLHF	TGCGCCAGCAGCTTGGCTGCAGGGGAAAATTCACCCCTCCACTTT
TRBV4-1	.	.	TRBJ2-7	CASSQSATVSYEQYF	TGCGCCAGCAGCCAATCCGCGACAGTCTCCTACGAGCAGTACTTC
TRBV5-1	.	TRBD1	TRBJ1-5	CASSLAGTGQPQHF	TGCGCCAGCAGCTTGGCCGGGACAGGGCAGCCCCAGCATTTT
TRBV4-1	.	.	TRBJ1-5	CASSQVTGGGNQPQHF	TGCGCCAGCAGCCAAGTCACGGGGGGCGGCAATCAGCCCCAGCATTTT
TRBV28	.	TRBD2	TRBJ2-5	CASSLRAPAGGRETQYF	TGTGCCAGCAGTTTACGGGCCCCAGCGGGGGGGCGGGAGACCCAGTACTTC
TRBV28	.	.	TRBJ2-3	CASSLTPRTDTQYF	TGTGCCAGCAGTTTAACTCCCCGCACAGATACGCAGTATTTT
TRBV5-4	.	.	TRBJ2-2	CASSFWGGRRDTGELFF	TGTGCCAGCAGCTTCTGGGGGGGGCGGCGGGACACCGGGGAGCTGTTTTTT
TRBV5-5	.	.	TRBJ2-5	CASSLDQGPGTQYF	TGTGCCAGCAGCTTGGACCAGGGCCCGGGGACCCAGTACTTC
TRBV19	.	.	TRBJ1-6	CASRADGAYNSPLHF	TGTGCCAGTCGGGCTGACGGGGCCTATAATTCACCCCTCCACTTT
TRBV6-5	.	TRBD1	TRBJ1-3	CASSYSDRAYTIYF	TGTGCCAGCAGTTACTCGGACAGGGCCTACACCATATATTTT
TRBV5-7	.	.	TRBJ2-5	CASSLRGHPETQYF	TGTGCCAGCAGCTTGCGGGGACACCCAGAGACCCAGTACTTC
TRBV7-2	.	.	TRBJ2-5	CASSLAATGIQETQYF	TGTGCCAGCAGCTTAGCGGCGACAGGAATACAAGAGACCCAGTACTTC
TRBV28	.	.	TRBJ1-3	CASSVWGSGARNTIYF	TGTGCCAGCAGCGTTTGGGGTTCAGGGGCCAGGAACACCATATATTTT
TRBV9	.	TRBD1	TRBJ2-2	CASSVALGGERNTGELFF	TGTGCCAGCAGCGTAGCTTTAGGGGGCGAGCGGAACACCGGGGAGCTGTTTTTT
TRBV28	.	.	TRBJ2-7	CASSPPGGAPYEQYF	TGTGCCAGCAGTCCGCCCGGCGGCGCCCCCTACGAGCAGTACTTC
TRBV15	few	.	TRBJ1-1	CATSSDLTTQATEAFF	TGTGCCACCAGCAGTGACCTGACCACCCAGGCCACTGAAGCTTTCTTT
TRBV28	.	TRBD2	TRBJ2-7	CASSYLQVAGREEQYF	TGTGCCAGCAGTTACCTCCAGGTGGCAGGGAGGGAGGAGCAGTACTTC
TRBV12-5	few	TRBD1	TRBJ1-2	CASGQDRGIAF	TGTGCTAGTGGCCAGGACAGGGGCATCGCCTTC